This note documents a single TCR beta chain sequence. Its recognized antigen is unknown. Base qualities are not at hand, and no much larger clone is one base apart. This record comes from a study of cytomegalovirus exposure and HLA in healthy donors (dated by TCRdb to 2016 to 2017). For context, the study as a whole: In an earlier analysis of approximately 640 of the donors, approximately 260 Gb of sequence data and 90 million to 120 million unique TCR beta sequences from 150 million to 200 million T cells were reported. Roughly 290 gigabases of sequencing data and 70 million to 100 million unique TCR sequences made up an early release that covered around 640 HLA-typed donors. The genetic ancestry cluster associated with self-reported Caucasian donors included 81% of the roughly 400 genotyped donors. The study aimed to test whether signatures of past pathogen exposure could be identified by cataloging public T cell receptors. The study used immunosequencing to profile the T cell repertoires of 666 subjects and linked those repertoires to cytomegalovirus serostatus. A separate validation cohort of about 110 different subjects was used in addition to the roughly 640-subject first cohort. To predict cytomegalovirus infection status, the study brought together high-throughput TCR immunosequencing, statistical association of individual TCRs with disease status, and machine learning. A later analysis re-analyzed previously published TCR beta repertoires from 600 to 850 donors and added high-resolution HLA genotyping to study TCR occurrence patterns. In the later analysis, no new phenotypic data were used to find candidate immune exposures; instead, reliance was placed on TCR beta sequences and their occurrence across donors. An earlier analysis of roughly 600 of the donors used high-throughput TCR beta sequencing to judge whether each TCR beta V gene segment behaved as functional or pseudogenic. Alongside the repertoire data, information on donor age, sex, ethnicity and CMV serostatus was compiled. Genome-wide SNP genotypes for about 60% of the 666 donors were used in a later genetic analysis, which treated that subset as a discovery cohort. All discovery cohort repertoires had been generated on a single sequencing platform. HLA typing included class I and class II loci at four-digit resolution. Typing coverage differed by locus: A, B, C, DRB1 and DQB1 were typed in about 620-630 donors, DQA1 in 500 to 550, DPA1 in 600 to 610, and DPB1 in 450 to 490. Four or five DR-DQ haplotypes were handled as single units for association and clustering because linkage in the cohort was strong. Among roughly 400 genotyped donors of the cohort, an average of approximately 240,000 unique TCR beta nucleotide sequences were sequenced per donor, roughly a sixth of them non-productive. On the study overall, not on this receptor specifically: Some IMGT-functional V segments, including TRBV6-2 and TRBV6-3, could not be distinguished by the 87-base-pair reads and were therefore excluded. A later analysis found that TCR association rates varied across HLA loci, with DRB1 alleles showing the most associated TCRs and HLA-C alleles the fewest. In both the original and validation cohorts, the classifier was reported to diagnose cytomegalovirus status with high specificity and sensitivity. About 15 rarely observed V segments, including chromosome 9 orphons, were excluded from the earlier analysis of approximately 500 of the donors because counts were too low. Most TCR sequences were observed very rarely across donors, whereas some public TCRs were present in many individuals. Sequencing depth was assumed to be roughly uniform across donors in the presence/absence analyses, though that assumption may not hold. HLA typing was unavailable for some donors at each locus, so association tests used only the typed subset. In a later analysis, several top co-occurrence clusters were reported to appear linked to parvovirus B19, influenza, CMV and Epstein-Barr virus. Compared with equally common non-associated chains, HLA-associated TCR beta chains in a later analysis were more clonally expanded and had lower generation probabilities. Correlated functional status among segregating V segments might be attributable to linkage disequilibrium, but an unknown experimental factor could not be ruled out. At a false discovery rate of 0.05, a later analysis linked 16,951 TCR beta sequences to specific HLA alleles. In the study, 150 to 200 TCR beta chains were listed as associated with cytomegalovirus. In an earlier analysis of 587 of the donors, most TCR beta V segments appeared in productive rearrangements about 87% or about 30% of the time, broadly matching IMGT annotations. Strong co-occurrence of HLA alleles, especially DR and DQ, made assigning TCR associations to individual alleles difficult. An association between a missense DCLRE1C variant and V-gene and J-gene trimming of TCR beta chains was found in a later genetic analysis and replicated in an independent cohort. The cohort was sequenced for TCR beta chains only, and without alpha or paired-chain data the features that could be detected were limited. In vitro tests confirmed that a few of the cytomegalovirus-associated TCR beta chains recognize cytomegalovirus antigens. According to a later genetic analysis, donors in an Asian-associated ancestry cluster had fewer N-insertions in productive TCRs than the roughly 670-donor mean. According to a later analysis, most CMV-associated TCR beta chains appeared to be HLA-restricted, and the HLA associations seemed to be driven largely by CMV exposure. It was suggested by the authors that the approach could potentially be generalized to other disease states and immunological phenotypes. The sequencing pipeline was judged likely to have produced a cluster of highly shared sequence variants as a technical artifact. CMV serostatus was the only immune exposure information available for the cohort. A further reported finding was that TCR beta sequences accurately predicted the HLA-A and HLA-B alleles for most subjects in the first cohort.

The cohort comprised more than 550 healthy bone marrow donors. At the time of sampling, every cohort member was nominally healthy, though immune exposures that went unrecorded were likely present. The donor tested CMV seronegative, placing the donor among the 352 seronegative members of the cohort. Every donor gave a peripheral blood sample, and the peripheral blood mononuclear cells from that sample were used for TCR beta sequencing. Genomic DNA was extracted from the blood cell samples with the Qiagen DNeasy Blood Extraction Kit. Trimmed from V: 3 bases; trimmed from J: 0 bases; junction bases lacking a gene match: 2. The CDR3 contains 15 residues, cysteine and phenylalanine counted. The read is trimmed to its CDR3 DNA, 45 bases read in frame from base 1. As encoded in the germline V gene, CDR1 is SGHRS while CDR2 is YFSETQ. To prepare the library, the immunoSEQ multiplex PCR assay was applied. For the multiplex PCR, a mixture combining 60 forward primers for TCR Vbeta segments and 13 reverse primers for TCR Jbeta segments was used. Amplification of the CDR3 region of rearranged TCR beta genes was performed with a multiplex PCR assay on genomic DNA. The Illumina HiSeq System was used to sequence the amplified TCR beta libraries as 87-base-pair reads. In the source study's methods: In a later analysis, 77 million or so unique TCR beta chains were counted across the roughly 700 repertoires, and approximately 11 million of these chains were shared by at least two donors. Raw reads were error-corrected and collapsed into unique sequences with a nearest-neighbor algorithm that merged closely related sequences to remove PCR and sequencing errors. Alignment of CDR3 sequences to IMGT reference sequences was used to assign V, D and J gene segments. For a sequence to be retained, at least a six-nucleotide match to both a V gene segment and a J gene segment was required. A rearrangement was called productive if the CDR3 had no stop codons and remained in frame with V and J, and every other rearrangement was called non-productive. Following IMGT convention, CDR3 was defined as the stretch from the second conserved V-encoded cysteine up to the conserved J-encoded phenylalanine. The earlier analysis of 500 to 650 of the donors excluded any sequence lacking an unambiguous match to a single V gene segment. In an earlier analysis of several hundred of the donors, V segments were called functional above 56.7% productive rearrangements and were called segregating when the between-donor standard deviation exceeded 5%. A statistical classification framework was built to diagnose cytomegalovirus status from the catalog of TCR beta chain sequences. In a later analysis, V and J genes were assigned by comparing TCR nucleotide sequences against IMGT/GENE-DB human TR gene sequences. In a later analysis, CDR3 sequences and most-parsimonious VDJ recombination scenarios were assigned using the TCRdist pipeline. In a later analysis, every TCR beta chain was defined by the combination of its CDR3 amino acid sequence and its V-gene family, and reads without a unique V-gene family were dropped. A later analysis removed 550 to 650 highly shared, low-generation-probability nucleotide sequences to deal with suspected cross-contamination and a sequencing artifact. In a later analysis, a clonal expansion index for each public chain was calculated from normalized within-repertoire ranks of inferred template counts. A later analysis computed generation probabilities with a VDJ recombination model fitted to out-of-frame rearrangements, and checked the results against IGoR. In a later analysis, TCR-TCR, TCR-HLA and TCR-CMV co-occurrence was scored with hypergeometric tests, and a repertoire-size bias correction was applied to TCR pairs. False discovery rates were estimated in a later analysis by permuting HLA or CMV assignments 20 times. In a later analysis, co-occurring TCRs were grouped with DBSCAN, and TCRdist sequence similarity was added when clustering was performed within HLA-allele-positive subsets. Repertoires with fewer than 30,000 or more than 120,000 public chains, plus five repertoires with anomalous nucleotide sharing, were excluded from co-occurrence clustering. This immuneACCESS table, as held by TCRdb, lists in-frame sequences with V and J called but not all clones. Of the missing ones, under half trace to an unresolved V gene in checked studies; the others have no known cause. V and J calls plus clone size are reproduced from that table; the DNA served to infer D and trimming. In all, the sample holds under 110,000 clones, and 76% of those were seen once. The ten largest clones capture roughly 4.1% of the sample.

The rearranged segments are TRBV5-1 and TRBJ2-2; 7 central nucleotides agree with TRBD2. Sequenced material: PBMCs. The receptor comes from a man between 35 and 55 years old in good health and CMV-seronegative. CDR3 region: CASSWTSSNTGELFF. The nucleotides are TGCGCCAGCAGCTGGACTAGTTCGAACACCGGGGAGCTGTTTTTT.